These 18 T cell receptor beta chains came from one sample sequenced in a study of shared clonotypes between healthy human individuals. Data came from immunoSEQ multiplex PCR; TCRdb stores just in-frame clones and leaves some out. The sample has more than 2 million clones; 85% to 95% are singletons. Sequenced input: naive CD4+ T cells sorted from blood. Subset given: CD45RA+ positively selected. These receptors originate from a man aged 18 to 29 in good health.

This clone has a single count. The rearrangement links TRBV21-1 to TRBJ2-7; the DNA was not used to check the table's D call, TRBD2. TRBV21-1 is designated a pseudogene. CDR3 length equals 17 residues. The CDR3 nucleotides read TGTGCCAGCAGCACCCCAACTGGAGGCATCAGCTCCTACGAGCAGTACTTC. Protein product: CASSTPTGGISSYEQYF.

The V call is TRBV10-2, the J call TRBJ2-5, with no clear D. In germline, CDR1 is WSHSY, CDR2 SAAADI. Between the trimmed V and J ends, which lost 0 bases and 5 bases, there was a span of 1 base. This CDR3 is built from 11 residues. For the CDR3, the DNA is TGCGCCAGCAGTGAGTCGGAGACCCAGTACTTC. Protein sequence: CASSESETQYF.

The chain recombines TRBV2 with TRBJ1-3; D may be TRBD1 (5 bases). The CDR3 loop spans 15 amino acids. V shed 4 bases and J shed 0 bases, with 10 bases lying between them. Germline values: CDR1 SNHLY, CDR2 FYNNEI. In DNA, the CDR3 is TGTGCCAGCAGTGGTCAGGGCCACTCTGGAAACACCATATATTTT. This sequence encodes CASSGQGHSGNTIYF.

The chain links TRBV7-2 to TRBJ2-1; 12 nucleotides align to TRBD2. Germline values: CDR1 SGHTA, CDR2 FQGNSA. V lost 1 base and J lost 8; bases outside the gene matches: 6. There are 16 residues in the CDR3. Here the CDR3 reads CASSLVLAGGPDEQFF. CDR3 DNA sequence: TGTGCCAGCAGCTTAGTTCTAGCGGGAGGGCCGGATGAGCAGTTCTTC.

The V call is TRBV4-1, the J call TRBJ2-4, with TRBD2 matching over 9 bases. CDR3 length: 20 residues. CDR1 is MGHRA, CDR2 YSYEKL, per germline. V lost 0 bases and J lost 2; bases outside the gene matches: 14. The CDR3 coding sequence is TGCGCCAGCAGCCAAGATTCGGCGGGAGGGACTCGAGGAACCAAAAACATTCAGTACTTC. Residues: CASSQDSAGGTRGTKNIQYF.

V gene TRBV9 combines with J gene TRBJ1-4; 11 bases agree with TRBD1. The CDR3 is 14 residues long. Trimming at V came to 4 bases and at J to 6 bases, leaving 2 bases not matched to a gene. CDR1 is SGDLS and CDR2 is YYNGEE in the germline V gene. The chain's CDR3 is CASSRGQGDEKLFF. CDR3 nucleotide sequence: TGTGCCAGCAGCAGGGGACAGGGGGATGAAAAACTGTTTTTT.

On this clone: In the same sample, other DNA sequences code for this CDR3. This rearrangement joins TRBV10-3 to TRBJ2-2, with D uncertain. The CDR3 runs to 12 residues. V gave up 0 bases and J gave up 8 bases, with 4 bases separating them. The germline gives CDR1 ENHRY, CDR2 SYGVKD. In DNA form, the CDR3 reads TGTGCCATCAGTGAGTCGGTAGGGGAGCTGTTTTTT. Translated, it gives CAISESVGELFF.

V gene TRBV10-1 combines with J gene TRBJ2-3; a weak D match, TRBD2 (5 bases). This CDR3 has 16 residues. V lost 2 bases and J 1 base, leaving 13 bases between the germline ends. CDR1 and CDR2 from the germline V gene are WNHNN and SYGVQD (reference sequence). Here the CDR3 DNA reads TGCGCCAGCAGTGAGATGTCCGGGGTTGGCACAGATACGCAGTATTTT. Translating it yields CASSEMSGVGTDTQYF.

V and J are TRBV1 and TRBJ2-7; the table's D call TRBD2 went unverified against the DNA. TRBV1 is assigned pseudogene status. This CDR3 has 15 amino acids. The CDR3 DNA reads TGCACCTTAACCACGCGGGGGTACCCCTCCTACGAGCAGTACTTC. It encodes CTLTTRGYPSYEQYF.

The chain combines TRBV18 with TRBJ1-4; 8 bases match TRBD1. CDR3 length: 18 amino acids. J gave up 3 bases and V 3 bases, and 12 bases lay outside the gene matches. Germline V gene lookup returns CDR1 KGHSH and CDR2 LQKENI. This CDR3 reads CASSPEDRAPVANEKLFF. The DNA for the CDR3 is TGTGCCAGCTCACCCGAGGACAGGGCTCCAGTGGCTAATGAAAAACTGTTTTTT.

The genes are TRBV30 and TRBJ2-7; D gene uncertain. There are 13 residues in the CDR3. From germline, CDR1 is GTSNPN and CDR2 SVGIG (reference sequence). V shed 2 bases and J shed 7 bases, with 15 bases lying between them. CDR3 in amino acids: CAWSPLLPGEQYF. In DNA, the CDR3 is TGTGCCTGGAGTCCACTCCTCCCCGGGGAGCAGTACTTC.

This rearrangement joins TRBV19 to TRBJ1-1; TRBD1 matches at 7 bases. V shed 5 bases and J 1 base; nucleotides not matched to a gene: 4. The CDR3 covers 14 residues. Germline lookup yields CDR1 LNHDA and CDR2 SQIVND (reference sequence). CDR3 in amino acids: CASSPGQANTEAFF. The DNA for the CDR3 is TGTGCCAGTAGTCCCGGACAGGCGAACACTGAAGCTTTCTTT.

About this clone itself: At one boundary the junction diverges from the germline segment, which might be a read error. V is TRBV2 and J is TRBJ1-2; D is uncertain. CDR3 length equals 13 residues. Germline V gene lookup returns CDR1 SNHLY and CDR2 FYNNEI. CDR3 DNA: TGTGCCAGCAGCGAAGGGCTGTCGGATGGCTACACCTTC. It specifies CASSEGLSDGYTF.

The chain is built from TRBV2 and TRBJ2-7, with 9 bases matching TRBD1. Germline-derived CDR1 and CDR2 are SNHLY and FYNNEI. The CDR3 covers 14 residues. Germline trimming cut 6 bases from V and 6 bases from J; bases unmatched to any gene: 9. The chain's CDR3 is CASSIQGAGGEQYF. The CDR3 coding sequence is TGTGCCAGCAGCATACAGGGGGCTGGGGGCGAGCAGTACTTC.

This chain uses TRBV5-4 with TRBJ2-5, with D possibly being TRBD2 (6 bases). The CDR3 consists of 14 residues. Between the trimmed V and J ends, which lost 2 bases and 4 bases, there was a span of 12 bases. CDR1 is SGHNT and CDR2 is YYREEE in the germline V gene (reference sequence). CDR3 residues: CASSFGGGGETQYF. The CDR3 coding sequence is TGTGCCAGCAGCTTCGGGGGTGGAGGAGAGACCCAGTACTTC. The full variable domain, with the rest looked up from reference TRBV5-4 and TRBJ2-5, is ETGVTQSPTHLIKTRGQQVTLRCSSQSGHNTVSWYQQALGQGPQFIFQYYREEENGRGNFPPRFSGLQFPNYSSELNVNALELDDSALYLCASSFGGGGETQYFGPGTRLLVL.

The gene calls are TRBV2 and TRBJ2-1; 11 bases match TRBD2. Germline V gives CDR1 SNHLY, CDR2 FYNNEI. The CDR3 consists of 14 residues. The V gene end was trimmed by 6 bases and the J gene end by 9 bases; junction bases not matched to a gene: 7. The CDR3 region has the DNA TGTGCCAGCAGAACTAGCGGGAGTTCTATTGAGCAGTTCTTC. Its protein product is CASRTSGSSIEQFF.

The J gene is TRBJ2-5, the V gene TRBV28; the D gene is possibly TRBD2 (6 bases). The V end lost 3 bases, the J end lost 0 bases, and 11 bases lay between the germline ends. The CDR3 has 15 residues. The V gene's germline CDR1 is MDHEN and CDR2 SYDVKM. The chain's CDR3 is CASSLAGTYQETQYF. In nucleotides, the CDR3 is TGTGCCAGCAGTTTGGCCGGGACTTACCAAGAGACCCAGTACTTC.

The rearrangement uses TRBV28 and TRBJ1-2; no firm D call. Germline CDR1 MDHEN, CDR2 SYDVKM. The CDR3 sequence is 14 residues long. V lost 3 bases, J lost 2 bases, and 10 bases lay in between. CDR3 region: CASSLEPLNYGYTF. The DNA of the CDR3 is TGTGCCAGCAGTTTGGAACCCCTCAACTATGGCTACACCTTC.